The 26 T cell receptor beta chains listed next were all sequenced from one sample in a study of regulatory T cells in long-lasting Graves disease (dated by TCRdb to about 2021). Reading the label with the study, this specimen's time point is: newly diagnosed GD, antithyroid drugs for less than 3 months. For both TCR sequencing and RNA sequencing, RNA was extracted from PBMCs using TRIzol. Library method: multiplex PCR. Sequencing was carried out with an Illumina HiSeq 4000. TCR beta libraries were built with iRepertoire HTBI primers and Arm-PCR amplification of CDR3 regions. TCRdb handled the public reads itself, with Q25 trimming in fastp and clone calling in MiXCR, and kept productive beta chains. Identical CDR3 protein sequences are pooled into one entry, listed with their most common genes and DNA. The sample records around 500,000 distinct CDR3 sequences, 9.5% to 15% of which are singletons. The ten largest clones capture roughly 9.3% of the sample.

The same sample was also studied in work on T cells in Graves' hyperthyroidism and ophthalmopathy.

The sequencing here drew on peripheral blood mononuclear cells (PBMCs), taken at new diagnosis, from a patient treated with antithyroid drugs. The receptors come from a woman in her 30s with Graves disease. Donor details come from another sample of the same person, matched by shared clones.

The chain combines TRBV19 with TRBJ2-2, with 7 bases lining up with TRBD2. Germline-derived CDR1 and CDR2 are LNHDA and SQIVND (reference sequence). This CDR3 has 13 residues. V was clipped by 10 bases and J by 8 bases; unmatched bases: 10. CDR3 in DNA: TGTGCCACAAAACCCGGGACTACAGGGGAGCTGTTTTTT. Translating it yields CATKPGTTGELFF.

This clonotype was counted at least ten times. The chain couples TRBV20-1 to TRBJ2-1; 7 bases fit TRBD1. Unmatched junction bases numbered 7, after V lost 1 base and J lost 4 bases. The CDR3 contains 15 residues. Germline V gene sequence: CDR1 DFQATT, CDR2 SNEGSKA (reference sequence). The CDR3 DNA reads TGCAGTGCTAGAGGTAACAGGGGCGTTTACAATGAGCAGTTCTTC. This codes for CSARGNRGVYNEQFF.

At least ten counts were recorded for this clonotype. The V gene is TRBV27, the J gene TRBJ2-7; 9 positions match TRBD2. CDR3 length: 15 amino acids. Germline-derived CDR1 and CDR2 are MNHEY and SMNVEV (reference sequence). Trimming cost V 3 bases and J 2 bases; bases outside gene matches: 5. The DNA of the CDR3 is TGTGCCAGCAGTTTTTCGCTAGCGGGAACCTACGAGCAGTACTTC. It encodes CASSFSLAGTYEQYF.

On this clonotype: This may be a read error: a much more frequent sequence differs by one nucleotide. The chain carries TRBV30 and TRBJ2-5, with TRBD2 identical over 7 bases. The CDR3 is made up of 15 amino acids. Germline CDR1 and CDR2: GTSNPN and SVGIG (reference sequence). V shed 3 bases, J shed 11 bases, and the junction held 18 bases outside the gene matches. CDR3 nucleotide sequence: TGTGCCTGGAGGCGGGAGCCGTATCTATACAATGAGCAGTACTTC. This codes for CAWRREPYLYNEQYF.

This clonotype was found many times. The chain links TRBV19 to TRBJ1-4; D call uncertain. The CDR3 length is 17 residues. The germline gives CDR1 LNHDA, CDR2 SQIVND (reference sequence). V was cut by 1 base and J by 3 bases, with 15 bases left in between. CDR3 region: CASSIVDWVKPNEKLFF. The CDR3 coding sequence is TGTGCCAGTAGTATAGTAGATTGGGTCAAACCTAATGAAAAACTGTTTTTT. The entire variable domain, with the rest obtained from reference TRBV19 and TRBJ1-4, is as follows: DGGITQSPKYLFRKEGQNVTLSCEQNLNHDAMYWYRQDPGQGLRLIYYSQIVNDFQKGDIAEGYSVSREKKESFPLTVTSAQKNPTAFYLCASSIVDWVKPNEKLFFGSGTQLSVL.

This clonotype appeared many times. This chain joins TRBV6-1 and TRBJ2-7, with 8 positions matching TRBD1. The germline V gene has CDR1 MNHNS and CDR2 SASEGT. J was trimmed by 4 bases and V by 6 bases; bases with no gene match: 11. This CDR3 has 15 residues. CDR3 bases: TGTGCCAGCAGGTATACCGGGACAGGAGTATACGAGCAGTACTTC. Protein sequence: CASRYTGTGVYEQYF.

This clonotype was observed many times. The rearrangement uses TRBV9 and TRBJ2-5; TRBD2 matches at 10 bases. CDR1 is SGDLS and CDR2 is YYNGEE in the germline V gene. The CDR3 length is 16 residues. V trimming: 0 bases; J trimming: 4 bases; junction bases outside the gene matches: 6. The CDR3 loop is CASSVGSSGRGETQYF. In nucleotides, the CDR3 is TGTGCCAGCAGCGTAGGGTCTAGCGGGAGAGGAGAGACCCAGTACTTC. The full variable domain, with the rest looked up from reference TRBV9 and TRBJ2-5, is DSGVTQTPKHLITATGQRVTLRCSPRSGDLSVYWYQQSLDQGLQFLIQYYNGEERAKGNILERFSAQQFPDLHSELNLSSLELGDSALYFCASSVGSSGRGETQYFGPGTRLLVL.

This clonotype was observed at least ten times. This sequence joins TRBV12-5 and TRBJ2-3; 14 bases map to TRBD2. This CDR3 is built from 16 residues. The V segment lost 6 bases and the J segment 5 bases; nucleotides outside the gene matches: 7. CDR1 LGHNT and CDR2 FRNRAP come from the germline V gene. CDR3 sequence (DNA): TGTGCTAGTGGGCGGACTAGCGGGAGGAGAGTAGATACGCAGTATTTT. This translates into CASGRTSGRRVDTQYF.

The table lists this clonotype with many counts. The chain combines TRBV29-1 with TRBJ2-3; 9 bases fit TRBD1. CDR1 is SQVTM and CDR2 is ANQGSEA in the germline V gene. The CDR3 sequence is 16 residues long. V shed 4 bases and J 0 bases; nucleotides not matched to a gene: 8. In DNA, the CDR3 is TGCAGCGTTGGGGACAGGGAAATTCTTAGCACAGATACGCAGTATTTT. Encoded protein: CSVGDREILSTDTQYF.

This chain connects TRBV2 to TRBJ2-2, with TRBD1 identical over 8 bases. Germline V gene lookup returns CDR1 SNHLY and CDR2 FYNNEI. V gave up 6 bases and J gave up 5 bases; unmatched junction bases: 8. The CDR3 is 15 residues long. The CDR3 DNA sequence: TGTGCCAGCAGACGAGACAGGGGCGGTACCGGGGAGCTGTTTTTT. Translated, it gives CASRRDRGGTGELFF. The variable domain in full, completed from reference TRBV2 and TRBJ2-2, reads EPEVTQTPSHQVTQMGQEVILRCVPISNHLYFYWYRQILGQKVEFLVSFYNNEISEKSEIFDDQFSVERPDGSNFTLKIRSTKLEDSAMYFCASRRDRGGTGELFFGEGSRLTVL.

Many counts were recorded for this clonotype. The rearrangement links TRBV24-1 to TRBJ2-1; maybe TRBD2 (6 bases). The CDR3 runs to 16 residues. The germline V gene encodes CDR1 KGHDR and CDR2 SFDVKD. V lost 2 bases to trimming and J lost 9 bases, with 19 bases between them. The CDR3 reads CATSDYVGGRLGEQFF. In DNA, the CDR3 is TGTGCCACCAGTGATTATGTCGGAGGGAGACTCGGTGAGCAGTTCTTC.

The chain has TRBV9 and TRBJ2-2; D is uncertain. V was clipped by 3 bases and J by 6 bases, with 15 bases between them. CDR1 is SGDLS, CDR2 YYNGEE, per germline. The length of the CDR3 is 15 residues. CDR3 in DNA: TGTGCCAGCAGCGGAAGTCCAAGGGATGCCGGGGAGCTGTTTTTT. Amino acids: CASSGSPRDAGELFF.

The rearrangement links TRBV7-2 to TRBJ2-7; unclear D gene. Germline CDR1 and CDR2: SGHTA and FQGNSA. V was clipped by 1 base and J by 2 bases, with 15 bases between them. The CDR3 loop spans 16 amino acids. The CDR3 sequence: CASSLDKALRTYEQYF. The DNA of the CDR3 is TGTGCCAGCAGCTTAGATAAGGCGCTACGAACCTACGAGCAGTACTTC. The entire variable domain, with the rest obtained from reference TRBV7-2 and TRBJ2-7, is as follows: GAGVSQSPSNKVTEKGKDVELRCDPISGHTALYWYRQSLGQGLEFLIYFQGNSAPDKSGLPSDRFSAERTGGSVSTLTIQRTQQEDSAVYLCASSLDKALRTYEQYFGPGTRLTVT.

There are many counts of this clonotype. The CDR3 sequence is CAWRPDRVETQYF. The CDR3 DNA sequence: TGTGCCTGGAGGCCGGACAGGGTGGAGACCCAGTACTTC. The V call is TRBV30, the J call TRBJ2-5, with 8 bases matching TRBD1. The CDR3 has 13 amino acids. CDR1 and CDR2 (germline): GTSNPN, SVGIG (reference sequence). Losses at the gene ends were 3 bases for V and 5 bases for J; bases not matched to a gene: 5. The variable domain in full, completed from reference TRBV30 and TRBJ2-5, reads SQTIHQWPATLVQPVGSPLSLECTVEGTSNPNLYWYRQAAGRGLQLLFYSVGIGQISSEVPQNLSASRPQDRQFILSSKKLLLSDSGFYLCAWRPDRVETQYFGPGTRLLVL.

Comment on this clonotype: One end of the junction does not line up with germline, which may come from a read error. The genes are TRBV11-2 and TRBJ2-1, with TRBD2 matching over 7 bases. Germline CDR1 is SGHAT and CDR2 is FQNNGV. The CDR3 runs to 18 residues. Written as DNA, the CDR3 is TGCGCCAGCAGCCAAGATTCGGCAGCGGGAAGCTCCTACAATGAGCAGTTCTTC. It encodes CASSQDSAAGSSYNEQFF.

This clonotype was recorded many times. The chain has TRBV6-1 and TRBJ2-7, with 12 bases matching TRBD2. V shed 7 bases and J 3 bases; nucleotides not matched to a gene: 7. From germline, CDR1 is MNHNS and CDR2 SASEGT. The CDR3 has 15 residues. The CDR3 nucleotides read TGTGCCAGCACCCAGGGACTAGCGGGCGTCTACGAGCAGTACTTC. Protein: CASTQGLAGVYEQYF.

The chain uses TRBV29-1 and TRBJ1-2; 9 nucleotides match TRBD1. CDR3 length: 15 amino acids. Per the germline V gene, CDR1 is SQVTM and CDR2 is ANQGSEA. The junction had 13 bases not matched to a gene; V was cut back by 3 bases and J by 8 bases. The chain's CDR3 is CSVDASADRGSGYTF. For the CDR3, the DNA is TGCAGCGTTGACGCTTCGGCGGACAGGGGATCCGGCTACACCTTC.

This clonotype was counted ten times or more. V gene TRBV12-3 or TRBV12-4 combines with J gene TRBJ1-4; possibly TRBD1 for D (5 bases). This CDR3 is built from 15 residues. V was shortened by 6 bases and J by 11 bases, with 22 bases between the two germline ends. The CDR3 reads CASSHGLFVGEKLFF. CDR3 DNA: TGTGCCAGCAGCCACGGGCTTTTTGTGGGGGAGAAACTGTTTTTT.

The rearrangement uses TRBV10-2 and TRBJ2-1, with D unclear. Between the trimmed V and J ends, which lost 1 base and 4 bases, there was a span of 5 bases. Germline CDR1 is WSHSY and CDR2 is SAAADI. The CDR3 has 13 amino acids. DNA of the CDR3: TGCGCCAGCAGTGAGTGGGATTACAATGAGCAGTTCTTC. It translates to CASSEWDYNEQFF.

This clonotype has a count of ten or more. The genes are TRBV18 and TRBJ2-1; 9 bases align to TRBD2. Trimming cost V 6 bases and J 7 bases; bases outside gene matches: 7. The CDR3 contains 14 residues. Germline loops: CDR1 KGHSH, CDR2 LQKENI. CDR3 in DNA: TGTGCCAGCTCGGGACTAGCTGTCGGGAATGAGCAGTTCTTC. Its translation: CASSGLAVGNEQFF.

This clonotype was found many times. This chain links TRBV15 with TRBJ1-1, with D unresolved. V gave up 9 bases and J gave up 1 base, with 21 bases separating them. Germline V CDR1 and CDR2: LNHNV, YYDKDF (reference sequence). CDR3 size: 16 residues. The CDR3 protein is CATPIEGARGNTEAFF. In nucleotides, the CDR3 is TGTGCCACGCCCATCGAGGGAGCCCGCGGGAACACTGAAGCTTTCTTT.

This clonotype was counted a few times. The genes are TRBV4-3 and TRBJ2-5; 11 positions agree with TRBD2. The J call is doubtful: the DNA matches TRBJ2-1 better. Germline values: CDR1 LGHNA, CDR2 YSLEER. The CDR3 runs 20 residues. CDR3 in amino acids: CASSHPTRATSGKKYNEQFF. The CDR3 DNA sequence: TGCGCCAGCAGCCACCCCACCCGGGCGACTAGCGGGAAGAAATACAATGAGCAGTTCTTC.

This clonotype occurred many times. CDR3 sequence reads: CASLGDFAHHHGEQYF. The CDR3 DNA reads TGTGCCAGCTTGGGTGACTTCGCTCACCACCACGGGGAGCAGTACTTC. The chain joins TRBV6-1 to TRBJ2-7; D is uncertain. The CDR3 loop spans 16 amino acids. Trimming pared 8 bases from V and 7 bases from J, leaving 27 bases between. The germline gives CDR1 MNHNS, CDR2 SASEGT.

Of note for this clonotype: One base away lies a much larger clone, so this may be a sequencing read error. The rearrangement uses TRBV12-3 or TRBV12-4 and TRBJ2-1; the match to TRBD1 covers 10 bases. This CDR3 contains 15 residues. V gave up 4 bases and J gave up 11 bases; unmatched junction bases: 11. The CDR3 loop reads CASSSPGQGIYKQFF. CDR3 bases: TGTGCCAGCAGTTCACCGGGACAGGGGATCTATAAGCAGTTCTTC.

This clonotype was recorded many times. The gene calls are TRBV10-1 and TRBJ2-3; TRBD2 agrees at 10 bases. Trimming removed 6 bases from V and 7 bases from J; junction bases left unmatched: 7. Germline V gives CDR1 WNHNN, CDR2 SYGVQD (reference sequence). The CDR3 spans 14 residues. CDR3 region: CASSGLADSYTQYF. The CDR3 DNA is TGCGCCAGCAGCGGACTAGCGGATAGCTATACGCAGTATTTT.

In this sample, this clonotype turned up many times. This rearrangement joins TRBV5-6 to TRBJ2-5; 10 bases match TRBD2. There are 15 residues in the CDR3. In germline, CDR1 is SGHDT, CDR2 YYEEEE. V trimming: 4 bases; J trimming: 6 bases; junction bases outside the gene matches: 9. This CDR3 reads CASSLTSGKVKTQYF. In DNA form, the CDR3 reads TGTGCCAGCAGCCTAACTAGCGGGAAGGTGAAGACCCAGTACTTC.